The 19 T cell receptor beta chains below were found in one sample sequenced in a study of T cell responses to AZD1222 COVID-19 vaccine (dated by TCRdb to the early 2020s). The receptor library was made with the immunoSEQ multiplex PCR assay. The table was pulled from immuneACCESS by TCRdb, which kept in-frame rearrangements only. Such tables lose some clones; where checked, under half of the loss comes from unresolved V genes, and the rest has no known cause. Counted in this sample were about 180,000 clones; around 90% of them appeared once. Roughly 1.9% of the sample is in the top ten clones. The time point label of this sample denotes: about 28 days (+/-7) after the second vaccine dose. The starting material was peripheral blood, obtained 28 days after the second AZD1222 dose. These receptors all come from an adult who received the AZD1222 COVID-19 vaccine.

This sequence joins TRBV9 and TRBJ2-3; possible D gene TRBD2, 5 bases. V shed 2 bases and J shed 1 base, with 11 bases lying between them. The CDR3 has 15 amino acids. Germline V CDR1 and CDR2: SGDLS, YYNGEE. For the CDR3, the DNA is TGTGCCAGCAGCGTGGTGGGAGCCGGCACAGATACGCAGTATTTT. Translation gives CASSVVGAGTDTQYF.

V and J are TRBV3-1 (or the pseudogene TRBV3-2) and TRBJ2-7; D is ambiguous. CDR1 and CDR2 (germline): LGHDT, YNNKEL (reference sequence). Trimming shortened V by 1 base and J by 8 bases, and 18 bases separated the two germline ends. The CDR3 has 15 residues. The CDR3 DNA is TGTGCCAGCAGCCAAGCTTCCCGGGTAGGAACGAAGCAGTACTTC. It specifies CASSQASRVGTKQYF.

The chain links TRBV30 to TRBJ2-1; D is undetermined. The V end was cut by 0 bases, the J end by 14 bases, with 11 bases between. This CDR3 region has 11 residues. Per the germline V gene, CDR1 is GTSNPN and CDR2 is SVGIG (reference sequence). The CDR3 region is CAWSVSVIKFF. The CDR3 DNA follows: TGTGCCTGGAGTGTGAGCGTTATTAAGTTCTTC.

The chain links TRBV13 to TRBJ2-1; D remains unclear. The CDR3 has 17 residues. Germline CDR1 PRHDT, CDR2 FYEKMQ (reference sequence). V was pared by 5 bases and J by 0 bases, with 17 bases between. The CDR3 here is CASSPYAGYSSYNEQFF. The CDR3 DNA reads as TGTGCCAGCAGCCCCTATGCCGGCTACAGCTCCTACAATGAGCAGTTCTTC.

The rearrangement links TRBV12-2 to TRBJ2-7; TRBD1 is the table's D call, not checked against the DNA. TRBV12-2 is a known pseudogene. The CDR3 extends over 11 amino acids. The CDR3 reads CASRPNYEQYF. In nucleotides, the CDR3 is TGTGCAAGTCGTCCCAATTACGAGCAGTACTTC.

This sequence joins TRBV5-1 and TRBJ2-3; the D is unclear. CDR3 length equals 10 residues. Trimming removed 8 bases at V and 6 bases at J, with 7 bases between. Germline lookup yields CDR1 SGHRS and CDR2 YFSETQ. The CDR3 nucleotides are TGCGCCAGAGCTCCGGATACGCAGTATTTT. Translating gives CARAPDTQYF.

The V gene is TRBV10-3, the J gene TRBJ2-7, with 13 positions matching TRBD2. CDR1 ENHRY and CDR2 SYGVKD come from the germline V gene. V was pared by 3 bases and J by 1 base, with 3 bases of the junction left unmatched. The CDR3 sequence is 16 residues long. CDR3 coding DNA: TGTGCCATCAGTGACAAACTAGCGGGAGGGTCCTACGAGCAGTACTTC. This encodes CAISDKLAGGSYEQYF.

The chain employs TRBV2 and TRBJ2-5; TRBD1 agrees at 10 bases. After removal of 6 bases from V and 4 bases from J, the junction contained 8 bases not matched to a gene. Germline values: CDR1 SNHLY, CDR2 FYNNEI. The CDR3 length is 15 residues. CDR3 nucleotides: TGTGCCAGCAGGCCGACAGGGGGCCGTCGAGAGACCCAGTACTTC. It translates to CASRPTGGRRETQYF.

Written as DNA, the CDR3 is TGTGCCAGCAGGAAGAGTAGCGGGGGGGCGAACACCGGGGAGCTGTTTTTT. Translating gives CASRKSSGGANTGELFF. The chain recombines TRBV3-1 (or the pseudogene TRBV3-2) with TRBJ2-2, with TRBD2 matching over 11 bases. The ends lost 6 bases at V and 0 bases at J; junction bases unmatched: 6. Germline CDR1 LGHDT, CDR2 YNNKEL (reference sequence). CDR3 length: 17 residues.

In DNA, the CDR3 is TGTGCCACCAGTGATGCCACCATCGGACAGGCCGGGGAGCTGTTTTTT. The encoded protein is CATSDATIGQAGELFF. The chain carries TRBV24-1 and TRBJ2-2; 7 bases fit TRBD1. The CDR3 has 16 amino acids. V gave up 3 bases and J gave up 6 bases; unmatched junction bases: 9. Germline loops: CDR1 KGHDR, CDR2 SFDVKD.

The gene calls are TRBV29-1 and TRBJ1-2; 7 nucleotides line up with TRBD1. The V segment lost 4 bases and the J segment 3 bases; nucleotides outside the gene matches: 5. Germline V lookup: CDR1 SQVTM, CDR2 ANQGSEA. This CDR3 has 13 amino acids. The CDR3 region is CSVGQGRDYGYTF. The CDR3 region has the DNA TGCAGCGTTGGACAGGGAAGGGACTATGGCTACACCTTC.

The chain combines TRBV9 with TRBJ1-1, with no clear D. Germline-derived CDR1 and CDR2 are SGDLS and YYNGEE. The CDR3 totals 13 residues. The ends were cut back, 4 bases at V and 1 base at J, with 8 bases in the middle. In nucleotides, the CDR3 is TGTGCCAGCAGCCAAGACGGGAACACTGAAGCTTTCTTT. This gives the protein CASSQDGNTEAFF. The whole variable domain, remainder taken from reference TRBV9 and TRBJ1-1, is DSGVTQTPKHLITATGQRVTLRCSPRSGDLSVYWYQQSLDQGLQFLIQYYNGEERAKGNILERFSAQQFPDLHSELNLSSLELGDSALYFCASSQDGNTEAFFGQGTRLTVV.

J is TRBJ1-5 and V is TRBV25-1; D is uncertain. The CDR3 spans 13 residues. Trimming left V 8 bases short and J 4 bases short, with 12 bases between. CDR1 MGHDK and CDR2 SYGVNS come from the germline V gene. The CDR3 is CASGIGFNQPQHF. In DNA form, the CDR3 reads TGTGCCAGCGGAATAGGGTTTAATCAGCCCCAGCATTTT. The entire variable domain, with the rest obtained from reference TRBV25-1 and TRBJ1-5, is as follows: EADIYQTPRYLVIGTGKKITLECSQTMGHDKMYWYQQDPGMELHLIHYSYGVNSTEKGDLSSESTVSRIRTEHFPLTLESARPSHTSQYLCASGIGFNQPQHFGDGTRLSIL.

About this clone itself: The conserved final phenylalanine or tryptophan is absent from the CDR3, which likely points to a read error. Because the CDR3's place on the DNA is in doubt, the DNA is left out and the CDR3 is given as listed by TCRdb. The rearrangement links TRBV2 to TRBJ1-4. 8 amino acids form the CDR3, both terminal residues included. Germline V gene data show CDR1 as SNHLY and CDR2 as FYNNEI. The CDR3 region is CASSDPSP.

The V and J genes are TRBV5-4 and TRBJ2-5; no clear D. The CDR3 extends over 14 amino acids. CDR1 SGHNT and CDR2 YYREEE come from the germline V gene (reference sequence). Between the trimmed V and J ends, which lost 4 bases and 5 bases, there was a span of 15 bases. CDR3 protein: CASSPSRATETQYF. The CDR3 coding sequence is TGTGCCAGCAGCCCGAGTAGGGCCACGGAGACCCAGTACTTC.

The chain is built from TRBV5-6 and TRBJ1-4; no clear D gene. The CDR3 spans 13 residues. Trimming took off 3 bases at V and 2 bases at J, with 5 bases between the two ends. Germline V CDR1 and CDR2: SGHDT, YYEEEE. CDR3 bases: TGTGCCAGCAGCTCCGACACTAATGAAAAACTGTTTTTT. Translating gives CASSSDTNEKLFF.

The chain carries TRBV6-5 and TRBJ2-5; 12 nucleotides match TRBD2. The CDR3 consists of 15 residues. CDR1 is MNHEY and CDR2 is SVGAGI in the germline V gene. V dropped 5 bases and J dropped 5; count of bases not matched to a gene: 6. DNA of the CDR3: TGTGCCAGCAGTAGAACTAGCGGGGGGTATGAGACCCAGTACTTC. Its translation is CASSRTSGGYETQYF.

This clone was seen once. The chain combines TRBV11-2 with TRBJ1-2; D gene unclear. Germline assignment: CDR1 SGHAT and CDR2 FQNNGV. The V and J ends lost 5 bases and 4 bases respectively, with 17 bases between them. The CDR3 consists of 15 residues. CDR3 bases: TGTGCCAGCAGCCGAGCAGGCTTTTCTGGCTATGGCTACACCTTC. This translates into CASSRAGFSGYGYTF. Filled out from reference TRBV11-2 and TRBJ1-2, the complete variable domain reads EAGVAQSPRYKIIEKRQSVAFWCNPISGHATLYWYQQILGQGPKLLIQFQNNGVVDDSQLPKDRFSAERLKGVDSTLKIQPAKLEDSAVYLCASSRAGFSGYGYTFGSGTRLTVV.

The rearrangement uses TRBV10-3 and TRBJ1-1; no definite D call. Germline CDR1 and CDR2: ENHRY and SYGVKD. The CDR3 is 13 residues long. Trimming pared 3 bases from V and 11 bases from J, leaving 16 bases between. CDR3 protein: CAISEEVGGAAFF. CDR3 nucleotide sequence: TGTGCCATCAGTGAAGAGGTCGGTGGCGCGGCTTTCTTT.